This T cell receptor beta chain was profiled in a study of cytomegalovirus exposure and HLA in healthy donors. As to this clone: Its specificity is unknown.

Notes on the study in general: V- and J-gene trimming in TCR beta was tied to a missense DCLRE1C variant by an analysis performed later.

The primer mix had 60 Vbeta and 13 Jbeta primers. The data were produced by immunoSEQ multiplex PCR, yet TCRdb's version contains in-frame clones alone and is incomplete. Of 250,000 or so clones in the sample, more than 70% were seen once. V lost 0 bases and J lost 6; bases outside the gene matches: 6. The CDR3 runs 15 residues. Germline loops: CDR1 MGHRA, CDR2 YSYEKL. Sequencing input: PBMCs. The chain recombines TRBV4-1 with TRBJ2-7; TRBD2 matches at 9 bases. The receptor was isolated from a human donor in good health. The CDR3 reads CASSQEIAGASEQYF. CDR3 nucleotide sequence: TGCGCCAGCAGCCAAGAGATAGCGGGAGCGAGCGAGCAGTACTTC.